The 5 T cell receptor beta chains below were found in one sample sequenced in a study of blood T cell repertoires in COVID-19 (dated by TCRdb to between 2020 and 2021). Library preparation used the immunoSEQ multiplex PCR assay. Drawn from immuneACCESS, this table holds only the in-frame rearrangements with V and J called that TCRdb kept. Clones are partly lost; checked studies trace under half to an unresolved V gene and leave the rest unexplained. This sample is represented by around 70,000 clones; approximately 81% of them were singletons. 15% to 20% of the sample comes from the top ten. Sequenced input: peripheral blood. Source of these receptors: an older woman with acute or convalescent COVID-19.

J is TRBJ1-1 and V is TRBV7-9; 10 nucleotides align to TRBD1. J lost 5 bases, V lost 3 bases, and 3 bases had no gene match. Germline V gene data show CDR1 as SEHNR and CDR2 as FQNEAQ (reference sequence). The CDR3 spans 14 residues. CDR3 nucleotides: TGTGCCAGCAGCTTCGGACAGGGGGGAACTGAAGCTTTCTTT. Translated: CASSFGQGGTEAFF.

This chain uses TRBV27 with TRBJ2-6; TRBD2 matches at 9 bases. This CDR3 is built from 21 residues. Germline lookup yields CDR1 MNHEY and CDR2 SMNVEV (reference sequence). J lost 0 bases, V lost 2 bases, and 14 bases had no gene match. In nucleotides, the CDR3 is TGTGCCAGCAGTTTACTCCGTGCCCGGGGACTAGCATTCTCTGGGGCCAACGTCCTGACTTTC. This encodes CASSLLRARGLAFSGANVLTF.

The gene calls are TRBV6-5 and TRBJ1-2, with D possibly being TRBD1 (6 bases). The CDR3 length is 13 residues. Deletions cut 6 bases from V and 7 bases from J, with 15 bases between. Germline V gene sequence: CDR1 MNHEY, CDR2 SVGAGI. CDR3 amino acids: CASRNTGIGGYTF. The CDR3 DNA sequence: TGTGCCAGCAGAAACACAGGGATCGGTGGCTACACCTTC.

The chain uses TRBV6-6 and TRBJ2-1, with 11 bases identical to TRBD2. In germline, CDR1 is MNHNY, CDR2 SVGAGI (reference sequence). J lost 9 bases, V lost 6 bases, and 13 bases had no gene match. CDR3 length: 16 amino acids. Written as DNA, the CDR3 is TGTGCCAGCAGCCCCTCTTATAGCGGGGGGGCCGGTGAGCAGTTCTTC. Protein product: CASSPSYSGGAGEQFF.

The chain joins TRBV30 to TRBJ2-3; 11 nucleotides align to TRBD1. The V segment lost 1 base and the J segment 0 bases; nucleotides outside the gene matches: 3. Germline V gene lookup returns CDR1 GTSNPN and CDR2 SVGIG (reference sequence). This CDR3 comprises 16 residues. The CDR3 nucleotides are TGTGCCTGGAGTGAGGACAGGGGGCTAAGCACAGATACGCAGTATTTT. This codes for CAWSEDRGLSTDTQYF.